These 18 T cell receptor beta chains originate from one sample sequenced in a study of blood T cell repertoires in COVID-19. Method: immunoSEQ multiplex PCR; TCRdb's copy keeps in-frame clones and lacks some. This sample has 200,000 to 250,000 clones, with about 82% found just once. Sequencing was performed on peripheral blood. All receptors derive from a man older than 75 with acute or convalescent COVID-19.

Only one count was recorded for this clone. The chain carries TRBV6-2 or TRBV6-3 and TRBJ1-4, with a weak D call TRBD1 (6 bases). Trimming removed 4 bases at V and 6 bases at J, with 12 bases between. The CDR3 consists of 14 residues. CDR1 and CDR2 from the germline V gene are MNHEY and SVGEGT. The chain's CDR3 is CASSFRDTDEKLFF. DNA of the CDR3: TGTGCCAGCAGTTTCCGGGACACGGATGAAAAACTGTTTTTT.

V is TRBV6-5 and J is TRBJ1-2; perhaps TRBD1 as D (5 bases). This CDR3 is 14 amino acids long. V lost 0 bases and J 4 bases, leaving 9 bases between the germline ends. The germline V gene encodes CDR1 MNHEY and CDR2 SVGAGI. The CDR3 DNA sequence: TGTGCCAGCAGTTACTCGCAACAGGTCTATGGCTACACCTTC. Translated, it gives CASSYSQQVYGYTF.

This chain links TRBV18 with TRBJ2-7; the D gene is possibly TRBD2 (6 bases). Trimming cost V 2 bases and J 6 bases, with 14 bases left between them. CDR3 length equals 14 residues. CDR1 and CDR2 (germline): KGHSH, LQKENI. The CDR3 is CASSPGGGLSEQYF. The CDR3 DNA is TGTGCCAGCTCACCAGGGGGAGGTCTCTCCGAGCAGTACTTC.

The chain combines TRBV6-6 with TRBJ2-7; no clear D gene. Trimming stripped 5 bases from V and 9 bases from J, with 17 bases between. This CDR3 has 13 amino acids. CDR1 and CDR2 from the germline V gene are MNHNY and SVGAGI (reference sequence). The CDR3 coding sequence is TGTGCCAGCAGTACCTCCGTACGAGGCGCGCAGTACTTC. Protein: CASSTSVRGAQYF.

The V and J genes are TRBV20-1 and TRBJ1-5, with a tentative D call TRBD1 (5 bases). Per the germline V gene, CDR1 is DFQATT and CDR2 is SNEGSKA (reference sequence). The CDR3 contains 18 residues. Trimming shortened V by 3 bases and J by 6 bases, and 27 bases separated the two germline ends. The DNA for the CDR3 is TGCAGTGCTAGTTATAGGGGAGGCAGGGAAGGATTTATTCAGCCCCAGCATTTT. Its protein product is CSASYRGGREGFIQPQHF.

The rearrangement uses TRBV6-1 and TRBJ1-3; 8 bases are a match to TRBD1. The V gene's germline CDR1 is MNHNS and CDR2 SASEGT. The CDR3 consists of 18 residues. The V and J ends lost 0 bases and 1 base, in that order; junction bases with no gene match: 8. Here the CDR3 DNA reads TGTGCCAGCAGTGAAGCGAGCCAGGGGGCCGCGTCTGGAAACACCATATATTTT. As protein: CASSEASQGAASGNTIYF.

The genes are TRBV7-8 and TRBJ1-5, with TRBD1 matching over 8 bases. In germline, CDR1 is SGHVS, CDR2 FQNEAQ. V lost 4 bases to trimming and J lost 3 bases; unmatched junction nucleotides: 5. The CDR3 covers 15 residues. CDR3 region: CASSSGQGVNQPQHF. Here the CDR3 DNA reads TGTGCCAGCAGCTCCGGACAGGGCGTCAATCAGCCCCAGCATTTT.

This sequence joins TRBV11-3 and TRBJ1-1; 7 positions match TRBD1. Germline CDR1 and CDR2: SGHNT and YENEEA. The V and J ends lost 5 bases and 4 bases, in that order; junction bases with no gene match: 7. The CDR3 is 14 residues long. CDR3 nucleotides: TGTGCCAGCAGCCCGACAGGGACCGGCACTGAAGCTTTCTTT. This sequence encodes CASSPTGTGTEAFF. Full variable domain (remainder filled in from reference TRBV11-3 and TRBJ1-1): EAGVVQSPRYKIIEKKQPVAFWCNPISGHNTLYWYLQNLGQGPELLIRYENEEAVDDSQLPKDRFSAERLKGVDSTLKIQPAELGDSAVYLCASSPTGTGTEAFFGQGTRLTVV.

This chain links TRBV28 with TRBJ2-4; TRBD2 matches at 11 bases. The CDR3 runs to 19 residues. The germline gives CDR1 MDHEN, CDR2 SYDVKM. Unmatched junction bases numbered 11, after V lost 2 bases and J lost 2 bases. The CDR3 reads CASSLELAGAQVPKNIQYF. CDR3 sequence (DNA): TGTGCCAGCAGTTTAGAACTAGCGGGAGCCCAGGTCCCCAAAAACATTCAGTACTTC.

Points on this clone: The same CDR3 also results from other DNA sequences found in this sample. This sequence joins TRBV11-2 and TRBJ1-1; tentative D call: TRBD1 (6 bases). This CDR3 is built from 14 residues. Trimming cost V 6 bases and J 1 base, with 12 bases left between them. CDR1 and CDR2 (germline): SGHAT, FQNNGV. CDR3 in amino acids: CASSLGQANTEAFF. The CDR3 DNA reads TGTGCCAGCAGTCTGGGACAAGCGAACACTGAAGCTTTCTTT.

The chain joins TRBV5-1 to TRBJ2-7; D unclear. Looked up from germline, CDR1 is SGHRS and CDR2 is YFSETQ. This CDR3 is built from 12 residues. V lost 0 bases and J lost 9, with 10 bases in between. CDR3 sequence (DNA): TGCGCCAGCAGCTTGGGGCGTGAGCGGCAGTACTTC. Its translation: CASSLGRERQYF.

This chain joins TRBV5-1 and TRBJ2-3, with 8 bases identical to TRBD2. Germline loops: CDR1 SGHRS, CDR2 YFSETQ. With V trimmed by 3 bases and J by 2 bases, 8 bases remained unmatched. The CDR3 is 16 residues long. CDR3 region: CASSSQAGAVTDTQYF. DNA of the CDR3: TGCGCCAGCAGCTCTCAAGCGGGGGCCGTCACAGATACGCAGTATTTT. Drawing the rest from reference TRBV5-1 and TRBJ2-3, the complete variable domain is KAGVTQTPRYLIKTRGQQVTLSCSPISGHRSVSWYQQTPGQGLQFLFEYFSETQRNKGNFPGRFSGRQFSNSRSEMNVSTLELGDSALYLCASSSQAGAVTDTQYFGPGTRLTVL.

The chain links TRBV28 to TRBJ1-3; D is unclear. This CDR3 comprises 16 residues. V lost 3 bases and J 4 bases, leaving 16 bases between the germline ends. From germline, CDR1 is MDHEN and CDR2 SYDVKM. The CDR3 is CASSFSDSVPGNTIYF. The DNA of the CDR3 is TGTGCCAGCAGTTTCTCTGACTCGGTGCCGGGAAACACCATATATTTT.

This clone was picked up one time. This sample includes further DNA sequences coding for the same CDR3. This sequence joins TRBV9 and TRBJ2-1, with D possibly being TRBD2 (6 bases). Germline loops: CDR1 SGDLS, CDR2 YYNGEE. V was pared by 4 bases and J by 9 bases, with 8 bases between. The CDR3 runs 11 residues. The CDR3 is CASSLGGEQFF. In nucleotides, the CDR3 is TGTGCCAGCAGCTTGGGGGGTGAGCAGTTCTTC.

The chain is built from TRBV3-1 (or the pseudogene TRBV3-2) and TRBJ2-7; D gene ambiguous. The CDR3 runs 13 residues. The V gene lost 4 bases and the J gene lost 6 bases, with 13 bases spanning the gap. Germline loops: CDR1 LGHDT, CDR2 YNNKEL (reference sequence). This CDR3 is CASSLGFQSEQYF. The DNA for the CDR3 is TGTGCCAGCAGCCTCGGGTTTCAAAGCGAGCAGTACTTC.

This clone was detected only a few times. This chain connects TRBV6-2 or TRBV6-3 to TRBJ2-7; D uncertain. Trimming stripped 5 bases from V and 7 bases from J, with 21 bases between. The CDR3 is made up of 15 amino acids. The germline V gene encodes CDR1 MNHEY and CDR2 SVGEGT. CDR3 sequence reads: CASSPADRPGWEQYF. CDR3 nucleotide sequence: TGTGCCAGCAGTCCGGCCGACCGGCCCGGGTGGGAGCAGTACTTC.

The chain recombines TRBV5-8 with TRBJ2-7, with D possibly matching TRBD1 (6 bases). CDR3 length: 17 amino acids. Germline V gives CDR1 SGHTS, CDR2 YDEGEE. Deletions cut 4 bases from V and 6 bases from J, with 26 bases between. CDR3: CASSEIWMGHLSAEQYF. CDR3 DNA: TGTGCCAGCAGCGAAATTTGGATGGGACACCTTTCGGCCGAGCAGTACTTC.

The gene calls are TRBV18 and TRBJ1-1, with TRBD1 matching 8 bases. V trimming: 0 bases; J trimming: 11 bases; junction bases outside the gene matches: 11. Germline CDR1 reads KGHSH; CDR2 reads LQKENI. The CDR3 consists of 15 residues. CDR3 amino acids: CASSPPNPTGVSAFF. CDR3 coding DNA: TGTGCCAGCTCACCACCCAACCCGACAGGGGTGAGTGCTTTCTTT.